This T cell receptor beta chain was captured by sequencing in a study of T-cell reconstitution after alpha-beta-depleted transplantation in children. The CDR3 runs to 13 residues. CDR1 is MDHEN and CDR2 is SYDVKM in the germline V gene. Unique molecular identifiers were used to barcode this TCRbeta library. A single record per CDR3 protein comes from TCRdb applying MiXCR to the PCR reads. The profile shows approximately 250,000 distinct CDR3 sequences, approximately 9.9% of them singletons. As for this clonotype: A much larger clone lies a single base off, so this may be a read error.

Specimen: PBMCs from the stem cell graft donor, collected from the stem cell graft. The clonotype comes from a human donor who donated a stem cell graft to a child with SCID. The chain uses TRBV28 and TRBJ2-7; D is possibly TRBD1 (6 bases). CDR3: CTSSLITGHQQYF. CDR3 nucleotide sequence: TGTACCAGCAGCCTCATAACAGGGCATCAGCAGTACTTC. Full variable domain (outside the CDR3, taken from reference TRBV28 and TRBJ2-7): DVKVTQSSRYLVKRTGEKVFLECVQDMDHENMFWYRQDPGLGLRLIYFSYDVKMKEKGDIPEGYSVSREKKERFSLILESASTNQTSMYLCTSSLITGHQQYFGPGTRLTVT.